This T cell receptor (beta chain) was sequenced for a study of T-cell reconstitution after alpha-beta-depleted transplantation in children. Study observations and caveats: In some patients, recipient T cells and intrathymic progenitors surviving conditioning explained high day-60 diversity. Several hundred graft clones that had expanded were reportedly the source of alpha-beta T cells about two months after transplant. One year after transplant, T-cell counts and diversity came mostly from newly produced T cells.

Using unique molecular identifiers, the investigators prepared the TCRbeta library. TCRdb re-called the PCR reads through MiXCR, storing one row per CDR3 protein. The sample shows just over 200,000 distinct CDR3 sequences, about 8.4% of them seen only once. About this clonotype: Its antigen is not identified.

The CDR3 consists of 17 residues. The germline CDR1 and CDR2 sequences are KGHSH and LQKENI. The V and J ends lost 0 bases and 10 bases respectively, with 23 bases between them. This sequence was found in a male patient between 2 and 9 years old who had a stem cell transplant for acute myeloid leukemia, so the T cells may come from the graft donor. Sequenced material: PBMCs, mostly from graft donor cells, taken 360 days after TCRalphabeta/CD19-depleted stem cell transplant. The gene calls are TRBV18 and TRBJ2-3, with D perhaps matching TRBD2 (5 bases). CDR3: CASSPPSAGGYLVAQYF. CDR3 sequence (DNA): TGTGCCAGCTCACCACCGTCTGCGGGTGGCTACCTCGTAGCGCAGTATTTT.